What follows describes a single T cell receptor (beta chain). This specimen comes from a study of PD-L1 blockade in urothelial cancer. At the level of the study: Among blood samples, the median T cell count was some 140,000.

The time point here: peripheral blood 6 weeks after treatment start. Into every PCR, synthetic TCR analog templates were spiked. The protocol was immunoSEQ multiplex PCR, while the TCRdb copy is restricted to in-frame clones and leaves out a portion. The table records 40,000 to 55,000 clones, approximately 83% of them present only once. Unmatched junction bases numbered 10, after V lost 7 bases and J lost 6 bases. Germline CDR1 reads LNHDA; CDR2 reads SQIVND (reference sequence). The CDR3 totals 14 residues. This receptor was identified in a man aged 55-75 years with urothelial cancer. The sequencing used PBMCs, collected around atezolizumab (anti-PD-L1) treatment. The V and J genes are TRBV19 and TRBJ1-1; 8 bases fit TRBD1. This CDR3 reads CASTQGAYEPEAFF. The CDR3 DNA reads TGTGCCAGTACTCAGGGGGCGTATGAGCCTGAAGCTTTCTTT.